These T cell receptor beta chains were read from a single sample in a study of shared clonotypes between healthy human individuals. The data were produced by immunoSEQ multiplex PCR, yet TCRdb's version contains in-frame clones alone and is incomplete. Of some 2,500,000 clones in the sample, 85% to 95% were seen once. The sample consisted of naive CD4+ T cells from PBMCs. All receptors derive from a man between 18 and 35 years old in good health. Some clones in this sample may be carry-over from other donors' samples. Both conserved end residues are part of each CDR3. The D gene is left open where the match is weak. The size entry is marked missing in some rows and otherwise reads once, few, many or a size class.

size	D	J	V	CDR3	DNA
-	TRBD1	TRBJ1-5	TRBV4-2	CASSYRQGRDQPQHF	TGTGCCAGCAGCTACAGACAGGGGAGAGATCAGCCCCAGCATTTT
-	-	TRBJ2-5	TRBV6-5	CASRKEGETQYF	TGTGCCAGCAGAAAGGAGGGGGAGACCCAGTACTTC
once	TRBD2	TRBJ2-1	TRBV19	CASSRLAVSYNEQFF	TGTGCCAGTAGTAGACTAGCAGTGAGTTACAATGAGCAGTTCTTC
-	-	TRBJ2-7	TRBV19	CASSISLSREQYF	TGTGCCAGTAGTATATCCCTAAGTCGGGAGCAGTACTTC
-	-	TRBJ1-2	TRBV2	CARRGNANYGYTF	TGTGCCAGGAGGGGAAACGCTAACTATGGCTACACCTTC
-	-	TRBJ1-2	TRBV7-8	CASSRDARGGGYTF	TGTGCCAGCAGCCGGGACGCTCGGGGGGGCGGCTACACCTTC
-	-	TRBJ1-3	TRBV15	CATSRDSASGNTIYF	TGTGCCACCAGCAGAGATTCGGCTTCTGGAAACACCATATATTTT
-	TRBD1	TRBJ2-7	TRBV28	CASTSGTGVPYEQYF	TGTGCCAGCACCTCGGGGACAGGAGTACCCTACGAGCAGTACTTC
-	-	TRBJ2-3	TRBV9	CASSALGRTDTQYF	TGTGCCAGCAGCGCCTTGGGGCGGACAGATACGCAGTATTTT
-	-	TRBJ1-4	TRBV18	CASRAQGEKLFF	TGTGCCAGCAGGGCCCAAGGGGAAAAACTGTTTTTT
-	TRBD1	TRBJ1-2	TRBV27	CASSLDRDRGTGYTF	TGTGCCAGCAGTTTGGATAGGGACAGGGGAACTGGCTACACCTTC
-	-	TRBJ1-3	TRBV7-2	CASSPGPGSGNTIYF	TGTGCCAGCAGCCCAGGGCCGGGGTCTGGAAACACCATATATTTT
-	TRBD1	TRBJ1-2	TRBV28	CATPDKTGPQGYTF	TGTGCCACACCCGATAAGACAGGGCCCCAGGGCTACACCTTC
-	-	TRBJ2-5	TRBV7-3	CASSRGGTETQYF	TGTGCTAGTAGTAGGGGGGGAACAGAGACCCAGTACTTC
once	TRBD2	TRBJ2-1	TRBV5-4	CASSLVRREGFDEQFF	TGTGCCAGCAGCTTGGTACGGCGGGAGGGCTTCGATGAGCAGTTCTTC
-	-	TRBJ2-7	TRBV19	CAIGTSNGYEQYF	TGTGCCATCGGGACTTCAAATGGGTACGAGCAGTACTTC
-	TRBD2	TRBJ2-1	TRBV29-1	CSVPVAGGRYNEQFF	TGCAGCGTGCCCGTAGCGGGAGGACGTTACAATGAGCAGTTCTTC
-	-	TRBJ2-7	TRBV19	CASSMYGRGTSYEQYF	TGTGCCAGTAGTATGTATGGCAGGGGAACCTCCTACGAGCAGTACTTC
-	TRBD2	TRBJ2-7	TRBV29-1	CSVLAGRGEQYF	TGCAGCGTCCTAGCGGGAAGGGGCGAGCAGTACTTC
-	-	TRBJ2-1	TRBV11-3	CASSLIGNEQFF	TGTGCCAGCAGCTTAATTGGCAATGAGCAGTTCTTC
-	TRBD1	TRBJ2-5	TRBV7-3	CASSITGGFETQHF	TGTGCCAGCAGCATAACAGGGGGCTTTGAGACCCAGCACTTC
-	-	TRBJ2-3	TRBV7-3	CASSLSRRTDTQYF	TGTGCCAGCAGCTTATCCAGACGCACAGATACGCAGTATTTT
-	-	TRBJ1-5	TRBV27	CASSLFRGQPQHF	TGTGCCAGCAGTTTATTCCGGGGTCAGCCCCAGCATTTT
-	TRBD2	TRBJ2-3	TRBV7-9	CASSLVTSGRIDTQYF	TGTGCCAGCAGCTTAGTTACTAGCGGGAGAATTGATACGCAGTATTTT
-	-	TRBJ2-2	TRBV10-3	CAISDRVPNTGELFF	TGTGCCATCAGTGATCGGGTTCCGAACACCGGGGAGCTGTTTTTT
-	-	TRBJ2-7	TRBV9	CASSVGPASMGEQYF	TGTGCCAGCAGCGTAGGCCCGGCCTCGATGGGGGAGCAGTACTTC
-	TRBD1	TRBJ2-5	TRBV27	CASSLRPGQGGGRRETQYF	TGTGCCAGCAGTCTCCGGCCGGGACAGGGGGGTGGCCGACGAGAGACCCAGTACTTC
-	-	TRBJ2-1	TRBV25-1	CASSESYHEQFF	TGTGCCAGCAGTGAATCTTACCATGAGCAGTTCTTC
-	-	TRBJ1-2	TRBV28	CASSYSNFGYTF	TGTGCCAGCAGTTACAGCAACTTTGGCTACACCTTC
-	TRBD2	TRBJ2-7	TRBV5-1	CASSLAPGAGGPIEQYF	TGCGCCAGCAGCTTGGCCCCGGGAGCGGGAGGGCCTATCGAGCAGTACTTC
once	-	TRBJ1-6	TRBV5-1	CASSPPGYEGSPLHF	TGCGCCAGCAGCCCCCCCGGGTACGAGGGTTCACCCCTCCACTTT
-	-	TRBJ1-5	TRBV9	CASSASGTPNQPQHF	TGTGCCAGCAGCGCCTCCGGGACACCGAATCAGCCCCAGCATTTT
-	TRBD1	TRBJ1-1	TRBV7-3	CASSPTGGVEAFF	TGTGCCAGCAGCCCAACAGGGGGGGTTGAAGCTTTCTTT
-	-	TRBJ1-2	TRBV7-9	CAGMNTAGYGYTF	TGTGCCGGTATGAACACAGCCGGCTATGGCTACACCTTC
-	-	TRBJ1-1	TRBV19	CASSIGAGMDTEAFF	TGTGCCAGTAGTATAGGGGCAGGGATGGACACTGAAGCTTTCTTT
-	-	TRBJ2-7	TRBV12-5	CASGPKGISYEQYF	TGTGCTAGTGGCCCGAAAGGGATATCCTACGAGCAGTACTTC
-	-	TRBJ1-5	TRBV7-6	CASSLEMGFNQPQHF	TGTGCCAGCAGCTTAGAAATGGGCTTCAATCAGCCCCAGCATTTT
-	TRBD2	TRBJ2-1	TRBV28	CASMVAGQLNNEQFF	TGTGCCAGCATGGTAGCGGGGCAGCTTAACAATGAGCAGTTCTTC